Shown below are 28 T cell receptor beta chains from a single sample sequenced in a study of shared T cell receptors in the human thymus. The table came from immunoSEQ multiplex PCR; TCRdb's copy has only in-frame clones and leaves some out. Counted here are hundreds of thousands of clones, roughly 90% occurring once; the ten biggest clones make up about 0.01%. This sample also belongs to another study, concerning human thymus T cells.

Sequencing input: thymocytes. The receptors originated from a boy younger than two with a congenital heart defect.

This chain joins TRBV19 and TRBJ2-1; TRBD2 agrees at 8 bases. Germline V CDR1 and CDR2: LNHDA, SQIVND (reference sequence). The CDR3 spans 16 residues. J lost 5 bases, V lost 5 bases, and 11 bases had no gene match. This CDR3 is CASSLRAGEWDNEQFF. In nucleotides, the CDR3 is TGTGCCAGTAGTTTACGAGCGGGAGAGTGGGACAATGAGCAGTTCTTC.

The chain couples TRBV10-3 to TRBJ2-1; 8 nucleotides agree with TRBD2. The CDR3 length is 14 residues. Germline CDR1 and CDR2: ENHRY and SYGVKD. V was clipped by 7 bases and J by 0 bases; unmatched bases: 2. The CDR3 DNA follows: TGTGCCATCAACACTAGCGGCTCCTACAATGAGCAGTTCTTC. This encodes CAINTSGSYNEQFF.

The chain carries TRBV7-3 and TRBJ2-3, with D unclear. Germline loops: CDR1 SGHTA, CDR2 FQGTGA. The CDR3 has 14 amino acids. With 10 bases removed from V and 2 bases from J, the gap between germline ends came to 16 bases. CDR3 sequence: CANPYPAATDTQYF. The DNA of the CDR3 is TGTGCCAACCCTTACCCGGCGGCCACAGATACGCAGTATTTT.

The CDR3 nucleotides are TGTGCCAGCAGTTTAAGACTAGCGGGAGGGAGGGAGACCCAGTACTTC. Translated: CASSLRLAGGRETQYF. V gene TRBV28 combines with J gene TRBJ2-5; 14 nucleotides agree with TRBD2. V lost 2 bases and J lost 5; bases outside the gene matches: 4. CDR1 MDHEN and CDR2 SYDVKM come from the germline V gene. This CDR3 has 16 residues.

This chain links TRBV7-2 with TRBJ2-3; no firm D call. CDR1 and CDR2 (germline): SGHTA, FQGNSA. The CDR3 is 13 residues long. V was trimmed by 5 bases and J by 6 bases, leaving 12 bases between them. CDR3 coding DNA: TGTGCCAGCAGCCCTTACAAGGAGGATACGCAGTATTTT. Protein: CASSPYKEDTQYF.

This clone was seen only once. The V call is TRBV29-1, the J call TRBJ2-1; D uncertain. This CDR3 is built from 14 residues. The V gene lost 0 bases and the J gene lost 2 bases, with 8 bases spanning the gap. CDR1 and CDR2 (germline): SQVTM, ANQGSEA. The chain's CDR3 is CSVEDPRPYNEQFF. Written as DNA, the CDR3 is TGCAGCGTTGAAGATCCGAGGCCCTACAATGAGCAGTTCTTC.

The V gene is TRBV11-3, the J gene TRBJ2-6; unclear D gene. The germline V gene encodes CDR1 SGHNT and CDR2 YENEEA. The CDR3 is 16 amino acids. The ends were cut back, 4 bases at V and 0 bases at J, with 10 bases in the middle. The CDR3 DNA follows: TGTGCCAGCAGCTGTCTATCGCACTCTGGGGCCAACGTCCTGACTTTC. Its protein is CASSCLSHSGANVLTF. Looking up the rest from reference TRBV11-3 and TRBJ2-6 gives the full variable domain: EAGVVQSPRYKIIEKKQPVAFWCNPISGHNTLYWYLQNLGQGPELLIRYENEEAVDDSQLPKDRFSAERLKGVDSTLKIQPAELGDSAVYLCASSCLSHSGANVLTFGAGSRLTVL.

The chain recombines TRBV7-6 with TRBJ2-4; tentative D call: TRBD2 (6 bases). CDR3 size: 20 residues. With 5 bases removed from V and 0 bases from J, the gap between germline ends came to 26 bases. Germline CDR1 reads SGHVS; CDR2 reads FNYEAQ. CDR3 in amino acids: CASSPRTWGEEEVAKNIQYF. In DNA form, the CDR3 reads TGTGCCAGCAGCCCACGGACTTGGGGGGAAGAAGAGGTAGCCAAAAACATTCAGTACTTC. The whole variable domain, filled in from reference TRBV7-6 and TRBJ2-4, reads GAGVSQSPRYKVTKRGQDVALRCDPISGHVSLYWYRQALGQGPEFLTYFNYEAQQDKSGLPNDRFSAERPEGSISTLTIQRTEQRDSAMYRCASSPRTWGEEEVAKNIQYFGAGTRLSVL.

This chain uses TRBV7-2 with TRBJ2-1, with TRBD2 matching 9 bases. The V gene's germline CDR1 is SGHTA and CDR2 FQGNSA. The length of the CDR3 is 19 residues. After removal of 1 base from V and 5 bases from J, the junction contained 15 bases not matched to a gene. CDR3 sequence reads: CASSLGRGKSGRPHNEQFF. CDR3 sequence (DNA): TGTGCCAGCAGCTTAGGAAGGGGTAAGAGCGGGAGGCCCCACAATGAGCAGTTCTTC. The entire variable domain, with the rest obtained from reference TRBV7-2 and TRBJ2-1, is as follows: GAGVSQSPSNKVTEKGKDVELRCDPISGHTALYWYRQSLGQGLEFLIYFQGNSAPDKSGLPSDRFSAERTGGSVSTLTIQRTQQEDSAVYLCASSLGRGKSGRPHNEQFFGPGTRLTVL.

The chain joins TRBV2 to TRBJ2-2; D perhaps matches TRBD2 (6 bases). The V end lost 6 bases, the J end lost 1 base, and 15 bases lay between the germline ends. The CDR3 has 16 amino acids. Germline lookup yields CDR1 SNHLY and CDR2 FYNNEI. In DNA, the CDR3 is TGTGCCAGCAGCTCACGGGACTTGAGGAACACCGGGGAGCTGTTTTTT. Translated, it gives CASSSRDLRNTGELFF.

This chain joins TRBV27 and TRBJ2-7; the D gene is possibly TRBD2 (6 bases). The length of the CDR3 is 18 residues. Trimming took 3 bases from V and 1 from J, leaving 22 bases between them. Germline assignment: CDR1 MNHEY and CDR2 SMNVEV (reference sequence). CDR3 DNA sequence: TGTGCCAGCAGTTTTACCCTCCCCTTGGGTAGCGGTTCCTACGAGCAGTACTTC. Amino acid sequence: CASSFTLPLGSGSYEQYF.

This sequence joins TRBV7-2 and TRBJ1-3; no firm D call. CDR3 length: 16 amino acids. Trimming took 11 bases from V and 1 from J, leaving 21 bases between them. In germline, CDR1 is SGHTA, CDR2 FQGNSA. This CDR3 is CAAGPSGRRSGNTIYF. The CDR3 bases are TGTGCCGCTGGCCCCTCAGGACGGAGGTCTGGAAACACCATATATTTT.

The chain couples TRBV28 to TRBJ2-5, with 10 bases aligning to TRBD1. This CDR3 spans 17 amino acids. CDR1 and CDR2 (germline): MDHEN, SYDVKM. J was trimmed by 4 bases and V by 3 bases; bases with no gene match: 11. CDR3 in DNA: TGTGCCAGCAGTTTCCCCGCCCGGGACAGGGGCGGAGAGACCCAGTACTTC. It translates to CASSFPARDRGGETQYF.

The V call is TRBV7-2, the J call TRBJ1-1; 9 bases line up with TRBD1. V shed 5 bases and J 0 bases; nucleotides not matched to a gene: 13. Looked up from germline, CDR1 is SGHTA and CDR2 is FQGNSA. The CDR3 sequence is 18 residues long. This CDR3 reads CASSPGADRGWVNTEAFF. The CDR3 nucleotides read TGTGCCAGCAGCCCAGGTGCGGACAGGGGTTGGGTGAACACTGAAGCTTTCTTT.

This chain joins TRBV9 and TRBJ1-2; D is uncertain. CDR1 SGDLS and CDR2 YYNGEE come from the germline V gene. CDR3 size: 15 residues. V gave up 3 bases and J gave up 8 bases, with 20 bases separating them. The CDR3 loop is CASSDRREGWWGYTF. DNA of the CDR3: TGTGCCAGCAGCGACCGGCGAGAGGGATGGTGGGGCTACACCTTC.

The chain is built from TRBV30 and TRBJ1-5; tentatively, D is TRBD1 (5 bases). The germline V gene has CDR1 GTSNPN and CDR2 SVGIG (reference sequence). The CDR3 extends over 12 amino acids. The germline V and J ends were trimmed by 2 bases and 7 bases, with 9 bases remaining between them. The CDR3 reads CAWSQGAQPQHF. CDR3 DNA: TGTGCCTGGAGTCAAGGGGCCCAGCCCCAGCATTTT.

This sequence joins TRBV5-4 and TRBJ2-7; 8 bases fit TRBD2. Germline CDR1 and CDR2: SGHNT and YYREEE (reference sequence). V trimming: 0 bases; J trimming: 2 bases; junction bases outside the gene matches: 4. The CDR3 loop spans 15 amino acids. The CDR3 DNA is TGTGCCAGCAGCTTGGGAGGCGGGAGGACCTACGAGCAGTACTTC. Residues: CASSLGGGRTYEQYF.

The chain couples TRBV7-2 to TRBJ2-5, with 8 bases identical to TRBD2. The CDR3 has 16 amino acids. The ends lost 7 bases at V and 5 bases at J; junction bases unmatched: 15. Germline V gene data show CDR1 as SGHTA and CDR2 as FQGNSA. The CDR3 loop is CASNDSGLAGFETQYF. The CDR3 DNA sequence: TGTGCCAGCAACGACTCCGGGCTAGCGGGCTTCGAGACCCAGTACTTC.

Of note for this clone: This sample includes further DNA sequences coding for the same CDR3. The gene calls are TRBV9 and TRBJ2-7, with 10 bases fitting TRBD1. Germline V gene lookup returns CDR1 SGDLS and CDR2 YYNGEE. V trimming: 4 bases; J trimming: 2 bases; junction bases outside the gene matches: 6. This CDR3 region has 15 residues. In nucleotides, the CDR3 is TGTGCCAGCAGCTTAAGACAGGGGGCCCCCTACGAGCAGTACTTC. This codes for CASSLRQGAPYEQYF.

This sequence joins TRBV7-9 and TRBJ2-5; 16 bases are shared with TRBD2. Germline values: CDR1 SEHNR, CDR2 FQNEAQ (reference sequence). This CDR3 has 17 amino acids. V dropped 4 bases and J dropped 5; count of bases not matched to a gene: 7. CDR3 DNA sequence: TGTGCCAGCAGCTGGGGACTAGCGGGAGGGCCTGGGGAGACCCAGTACTTC. Amino acid sequence: CASSWGLAGGPGETQYF. Supplemented by reference TRBV7-9 and TRBJ2-5, the full variable domain reads DTGVSQNPRHKITKRGQNVTFRCDPISEHNRLYWYRQTLGQGPEFLTYFQNEAQLEKSRLLSDRFSAERPKGSFSTLEIQRTEQGDSAMYLCASSWGLAGGPGETQYFGPGTRLLVL.

V and J are TRBV2 and TRBJ2-7; TRBD2 matches at 10 bases. CDR3 size: 14 residues. Trimming took 8 bases from V and 5 from J; bases not matched to a gene: 9. Germline CDR1 SNHLY, CDR2 FYNNEI. Here the CDR3 reads CASVPSGRIHEQYF. The CDR3 DNA sequence: TGTGCCAGCGTCCCTAGCGGGAGAATTCACGAGCAGTACTTC.

V and J are TRBV7-9 and TRBJ1-1; TRBD1 aligns across 10 bases. Per the germline V gene, CDR1 is SEHNR and CDR2 is FQNEAQ (reference sequence). The CDR3 runs 15 residues. J was trimmed by 12 bases and V by 5 bases; bases with no gene match: 15. The CDR3 DNA reads as TGTGCCAGCAGCCGTCATTTAGGGGACAGGGGCTCGACTTTCTTT. Translated: CASSRHLGDRGSTFF.

This sequence joins TRBV30 and TRBJ2-5; TRBD2 aligns across 7 bases. V lost 2 bases to trimming and J lost 5 bases; unmatched junction nucleotides: 20. Germline CDR1 reads GTSNPN; CDR2 reads SVGIG (reference sequence). The CDR3 spans 18 residues. In DNA, the CDR3 is TGTGCCTGGAGTTCTCCCCCAGTGACTAGCCGGATGAGGGAGACCCAGTACTTC. Encoded protein: CAWSSPPVTSRMRETQYF.

The J gene is TRBJ2-3, the V gene TRBV28; D call uncertain. Germline V gene data show CDR1 as MDHEN and CDR2 as SYDVKM. With 2 bases removed from V and 7 bases from J, the gap between germline ends came to 13 bases. The CDR3 runs to 14 residues. CDR3 sequence (DNA): TGTGCCAGCAGTTTACGTGGGCTCACGCATACGCAGTATTTT. Its protein product is CASSLRGLTHTQYF.

The chain has TRBV4-3 and TRBJ2-2, with 9 bases fitting TRBD2. The CDR3 extends over 20 amino acids. CDR1 and CDR2 from the germline V gene are LGHNA and YSLEER. V dropped 0 bases and J dropped 5; count of bases not matched to a gene: 16. The CDR3 DNA follows: TGCGCCAGCAGCCAAGAGGGCCAAGCGGGGGGTGGAATGAGTACCGGGGAGCTGTTTTTT. It yields the protein CASSQEGQAGGGMSTGELFF.

The chain carries TRBV4-1 and TRBJ2-3; tentative D call: TRBD2 (5 bases). V was pared by 4 bases and J by 4 bases, with 24 bases between. Germline V gene data show CDR1 as MGHRA and CDR2 as YSYEKL. The CDR3 is 18 amino acids. In nucleotides, the CDR3 is TGCGCCAGCAGCCGGCCCCGACCCCGTGGGAGTCCCCCAGATACGCAGTATTTT. It is translated as CASSRPRPRGSPPDTQYF.

In this sample, this clone turned up once. The chain links TRBV5-4 to TRBJ2-7, with 7 bases aligning to TRBD1. The CDR3 extends over 13 amino acids. Germline V gene data show CDR1 as SGHNT and CDR2 as YYREEE (reference sequence). J was trimmed by 1 base and V by 3 bases; bases with no gene match: 1. The CDR3 DNA reads as TGTGCCAGCAGCTCGGACAGGTCCTACGAGCAGTACTTC. Amino acid sequence: CASSSDRSYEQYF.

The genes are TRBV4-2 and TRBJ2-7; 10 nucleotides line up with TRBD2. J gave up 4 bases and V 2 bases, and 5 bases lay outside the gene matches. The germline V gene encodes CDR1 LGHNA and CDR2 YNFKEQ. The CDR3 runs 15 residues. The CDR3 DNA sequence: TGTGCCAGCAGCCAAACAGAGCGGGAGGGGTACGAGCAGTACTTC. Translation: CASSQTEREGYEQYF.